Below, 13 T cell receptor beta chains from the same sample are listed, as sequenced in a study of T-cell memory formation after mild COVID-19. TCRdb recomputed calls from the 5' RACE reads with MiXCR, one row per CDR3 protein. The sample includes 160,000 or so distinct CDR3 sequences, around a third of them seen just once. The sequenced sample was PBMCs or a T cell subset sorted from them (not recorded which). The source is an adult woman who had mild COVID-19 (a few samples of this study predate the infection). Cell type and time point are not known.

The J gene is TRBJ2-7, the V gene TRBV7-3; TRBD2 is a possible D gene (5 bases). CDR1 and CDR2 (germline): SGHTA, FQGTGA. The CDR3 is 13 residues long. Trimming took off 3 bases at V and 4 bases at J, with 10 bases between the two ends. CDR3 amino acids: CASSFGLPYEQYF. The CDR3 DNA is TGTGCCAGCAGCTTCGGACTCCCTTACGAGCAGTACTTC. Full variable domain (rest looked up from reference TRBV7-3 and TRBJ2-7): GAGVSQTPSNKVTEKGKYVELRCDPISGHTALYWYRQSLGQGPEFLIYFQGTGAADDSGLPNDRFFAVRPEGSVSTLKIQRTERGDSAVYLCASSFGLPYEQYFGPGTRLTVT.

There are a few counts of this clonotype. The V gene is TRBV5-1, the J gene TRBJ2-1; 7 bases align to TRBD1. The length of the CDR3 is 16 residues. After removal of 2 bases from V and 0 bases from J, the junction contained 5 bases not matched to a gene. The germline V gene has CDR1 SGHRS and CDR2 YFSETQ. CDR3 nucleotides: TGCGCCAGCAGCTTATCGGACAGGAACTCCTACAATGAGCAGTTCTTC. Translating gives CASSLSDRNSYNEQFF.

The CDR3 coding sequence is TGTGCCAGCAGTCTAACGGCGGGACTAGCCCCCCCCCTCTACAATGAGCAGTTCTTC. It translates to CASSLTAGLAPPLYNEQFF. The rearrangement joins TRBV6-5 to TRBJ2-1, with 9 bases that match TRBD2. Trimming removed 5 bases from V and 3 bases from J; junction bases left unmatched: 17. The CDR3 covers 19 residues. Per the germline V gene, CDR1 is MNHEY and CDR2 is SVGAGI.

The rearrangement links TRBV11-3 to TRBJ2-5; 11 nucleotides match TRBD2. CDR3 length: 15 residues. Per the germline V gene, CDR1 is SGHNT and CDR2 is YENEEA. V trimming: 5 bases; J trimming: 5 bases; junction bases outside the gene matches: 7. This CDR3 reads CASSVTSGESETQYF. CDR3 coding DNA: TGTGCCAGCAGCGTGACTAGCGGGGAGAGTGAGACCCAGTACTTC.

J is TRBJ1-1 and V is TRBV3-1; D is undetermined. In germline, CDR1 is LGHDT, CDR2 YNNKEL (reference sequence). Trimming pared 2 bases from V and 4 bases from J, leaving 11 bases between. The CDR3 consists of 14 residues. The chain's CDR3 is CASSQHNGGTEAFF. The CDR3 nucleotides read TGTGCCAGCAGCCAACACAATGGAGGCACTGAAGCTTTCTTT.

The V call is TRBV12-3 or TRBV12-4, the J call TRBJ1-2; D might be TRBD1 (5 bases). The germline V and J ends were trimmed by 6 bases and 4 bases, with 12 bases remaining between them. This CDR3 region has 13 residues. CDR3 nucleotide sequence: TGTGCCAGCAGCCCGGGACCGAGCTATGGCTACACCTTC. Protein sequence: CASSPGPSYGYTF.

This clonotype was picked up a small number of times. The V gene is TRBV12-3 or TRBV12-4, the J gene TRBJ2-7; D remains unclear. This CDR3 region has 14 residues. V was cut by 7 bases and J by 0 bases, with 13 bases left in between. CDR3 sequence: CASTWSRSSYEQYF. CDR3 in DNA: TGTGCCAGCACCTGGAGCAGGAGCTCCTACGAGCAGTACTTC.

This clonotype was recorded a few times. The chain couples TRBV4-1 to TRBJ2-4; D could derive from TRBD1 or TRBD2 (5 bases each). Trimming pared 5 bases from V and 1 base from J, leaving 9 bases between. Germline CDR1 reads MGHRA; CDR2 reads YSYEKL. This CDR3 contains 14 residues. The CDR3 sequence is CASSSRGAKNIQYF. CDR3 nucleotides: TGCGCCAGCAGCTCGAGGGGCGCCAAAAACATTCAGTACTTC.

This chain connects TRBV7-3 to TRBJ2-1; 9 bases are shared with TRBD2. The CDR3 has 15 residues. V was clipped by 1 base and J by 2 bases; unmatched bases: 0. The V gene's germline CDR1 is SGHTA and CDR2 FQGTGA. The CDR3 spells CASSLIAGAYNEQFF. CDR3 coding DNA: TGTGCCAGCAGCTTAATAGCGGGAGCCTACAATGAGCAGTTCTTC.

This clonotype has more than one count but fewer than ten. The chain has TRBV24-1 and TRBJ2-3; TRBD2 aligns across 13 bases. The CDR3 spans 16 residues. The V gene end was trimmed by 7 bases and the J gene end by 4 bases; junction bases not matched to a gene: 7. Germline V lookup: CDR1 KGHDR, CDR2 SFDVKD. The CDR3 is CATSGTSGMNADTQYF. CDR3 sequence (DNA): TGTGCCACCAGCGGGACTAGCGGGATGAACGCAGATACGCAGTATTTT.

This sequence joins TRBV9 and TRBJ2-5; 7 bases fit TRBD2. The CDR3 is 15 amino acids. J was trimmed by 4 bases and V by 0 bases; bases with no gene match: 6. Germline assignment: CDR1 SGDLS and CDR2 YYNGEE. CDR3 in amino acids: CASSVGVGGGETQYF. The CDR3 DNA sequence: TGTGCCAGCAGCGTAGGGGTCGGCGGGGGAGAGACCCAGTACTTC.

Only a few counts were recorded for this clonotype. The chain links TRBV5-1 to TRBJ2-2, with D unresolved. CDR3 length: 12 amino acids. The V end was cut by 3 bases, the J end by 7 bases, with 7 bases between. Germline values: CDR1 SGHRS, CDR2 YFSETQ. CDR3 coding DNA: TGCGCCAGCAGCTACGTGGGCGGGGAGCTGTTTTTT. It yields the protein CASSYVGGELFF.

This clonotype was observed a handful of times. CDR3 DNA: TGTGCCAGCAGCTTAAATGTCGGAAGGTACCAAGAGACCCAGTACTTC. It is translated as CASSLNVGRYQETQYF. This chain connects TRBV7-2 to TRBJ2-5; unclear D gene. Trimming removed 2 bases at V and 0 bases at J, with 13 bases between. Germline assignment: CDR1 SGHTA and CDR2 FQGNSA. The CDR3 runs to 16 residues.